Following are 6 T cell receptor beta chains from one sample sequenced in a study of post-analysis software for immune sequencing data (dated by TCRdb to the mid-2010s). Library generation was performed with PCR. TCRdb records Illumina HiSeq 2500 as the sequencer. To reduce PCR and sequencing biases, unique molecular identifiers were incorporated into the TCR beta cDNA libraries. Clones were called with MiXCR by TCRdb after fastp trimmed the public reads at Q25, and only in-frame beta chains were retained. Each CDR3 protein gets just one entry, which takes the most common genes and DNA from the rows behind it. A total of roughly 800,000 distinct CDR3 sequences appear in this sample, under 60% of them only once. 4.9% of the sample belongs to the ten largest clones. Antigens for these TCRs are unknown. Beyond this particular receptor, the publication reports: Roughly 5 TRBV segments, including TRBV5-6, TRBV5-1 and TRBV20-1, were significantly more frequent in patients than controls.

Sequenced: blood. These receptors came from a girl between 10 and 17 years old with multiple sclerosis.

This clonotype was counted a few times. This sequence joins TRBV4-3 and TRBJ2-1; 11 bases map to TRBD2. CDR1 is LGHNA and CDR2 is YSLEER in the germline V gene. V gave up 4 bases and J gave up 4 bases; unmatched junction bases: 6. The CDR3 totals 16 residues. The CDR3 DNA reads as TGCGCCAGCAGCCCAACTAGCGGGAGTCTGTACAATGAGCAGTTCTTC. Translated: CASSPTSGSLYNEQFF.

This clonotype was counted between two and nine times. The chain carries TRBV6-1 and TRBJ2-1, with D perhaps TRBD2 (6 bases). CDR1 and CDR2 from the germline V gene are MNHNS and SASEGT. This CDR3 has 14 amino acids. Trimming removed 2 bases from V and 10 bases from J, with 15 bases in between. The chain's CDR3 is CASSEPGLLAEQFF. CDR3 nucleotide sequence: TGTGCCAGCAGTGAACCAGGGCTCCTAGCGGAGCAGTTCTTC.

This clonotype was counted once. Mismatch with germline at one junction end may stem from a read error. V and J are TRBV13 and TRBJ2-6, with unresolved D. Per the germline V gene, CDR1 is PRHDT and CDR2 is FYEKMQ (reference sequence). CDR3 length: 15 amino acids. CDR3 coding DNA: TGTACCAGCAGCTTAGCCAGCTCTGGGGCCAACGTCCTGACTTTC. Protein product: CTSSLASSGANVLTF. Complete variable domain (other parts from reference TRBV13 and TRBJ2-6): AAGVIQSPRHLIKEKRETATLKCYPIPRHDTVYWYQQGPGQDPQFLISFYEKMQSDKGSIPDRFSAQQFSDYHSELNMSSLELGDSALYFCTSSLASSGANVLTFGAGSRLTVL.

A remark on this clonotype: A junction end diverges from the germline sequence, so it may reflect a read error. The chain recombines TRBV4-2 with TRBJ2-7; D gene unclear. This CDR3 has 13 amino acids. Germline-derived CDR1 and CDR2 are LGHNA and YNFKEQ. The CDR3 is CASRASESYGQYF. CDR3 in DNA: TGTGCCAGTCGGGCAAGCGAGTCCTACGGGCAGTACTTC.

This clonotype was seen only a few times. The chain couples TRBV7-9 to TRBJ2-7; D may correspond to TRBD1 or TRBD2 (5 bases each). Trimming removed 2 bases from V and 2 bases from J, with 13 bases in between. The CDR3 loop spans 15 amino acids. Looked up from germline, CDR1 is SEHNR and CDR2 is FQNEAQ (reference sequence). The CDR3 DNA reads as TGTGCCAGCAGCTTACTTTCGGGACCTACCTACGAGCAGTACTTC. Encoded protein: CASSLLSGPTYEQYF. The complete variable domain, with remaining parts taken from reference TRBV7-9 and TRBJ2-7, reads DTGVSQNPRHKITKRGQNVTFRCDPISEHNRLYWYRQTLGQGPEFLTYFQNEAQLEKSRLLSDRFSAERPKGSFSTLEIQRTEQGDSAMYLCASSLLSGPTYEQYFGPGTRLTVT.

About this clonotype itself: An end of the junction does not agree with germline; a read error may underlie this. The chain links TRBV4-3 to TRBJ2-7; the D is unclear. Germline loops: CDR1 LGHNA, CDR2 YSLEER. The CDR3 spans 15 residues. This chain's CDR3 is CAGSQERTDSYEQYF. The CDR3, as DNA: TGCGCCGGCAGCCAAGAACGGACGGACTCCTACGAGCAGTACTTC.